Each of the 6 T cell receptor beta chains below was sequenced from the same sample in a study of blood T cells in healthy people across ages. Sample-barcoded 5' priming and a J-beta primer mix drove a second PCR of roughly 7 to 11 cycles. TCRdb itself ran the 5' RACE reads through MiXCR, one entry per CDR3 protein. The data show about 970,000 distinct CDR3 sequences, 51% seen once. The material sequenced was blood. The receptors derive from a woman aged 55-69 years in good health.

The chain joins TRBV12-3 or TRBV12-4 to TRBJ2-5; 9 nucleotides agree with TRBD2. The CDR3 extends over 15 amino acids. Trimming at V came to 5 bases and at J to 3 bases, leaving 7 bases not matched to a gene. The CDR3 nucleotides are TGTGCCAGCAGTGTAAGGGGACTAGCAGAAGAGACCCAGTACTTC. Amino acid sequence: CASSVRGLAEETQYF.

The chain links TRBV7-9 to TRBJ2-3; 16 positions agree with TRBD2. The CDR3 covers 18 residues. The junction had 10 bases not matched to a gene; V was cut back by 5 bases and J by 5 bases. CDR1 and CDR2 from the germline V gene are SEHNR and FQNEAQ (reference sequence). CDR3 residues: CASSRTGTSGREVDTQYF. In DNA form, the CDR3 reads TGTGCCAGCAGCAGAACCGGGACTAGCGGGAGGGAGGTAGATACGCAGTATTTT.

V and J are TRBV4-2 and TRBJ1-2; D gene uncertain. The CDR3 has 14 amino acids. V was pared by 6 bases and J by 4 bases, with 15 bases between. Germline V gives CDR1 LGHNA, CDR2 YNFKEQ. CDR3 in DNA: TGTGCCAGCAGTCGGGAGGGAAATAGCTATGGCTACACCTTC. Its protein is CASSREGNSYGYTF.

This clonotype was seen a handful of times. The rearrangement uses TRBV20-1 and TRBJ2-1; TRBD1 might be the D (5 bases). Germline V CDR1 and CDR2: DFQATT, SNEGSKA (reference sequence). Trimming took off 2 bases at V and 2 bases at J, with 16 bases between the two ends. This CDR3 contains 16 residues. The CDR3 reads CSARKGEGRAYNEQFF. Here the CDR3 DNA reads TGCAGTGCTAGAAAAGGGGAAGGCAGGGCCTACAATGAGCAGTTCTTC.

The chain recombines TRBV20-1 with TRBJ1-1, with a tentative D call TRBD1 (5 bases). With 7 bases removed from V and 1 base from J, the gap between germline ends came to 10 bases. This CDR3 comprises 12 residues. Germline CDR1 and CDR2: DFQATT and SNEGSKA (reference sequence). CDR3 coding DNA: TGCAGTGAGGGGAAGAGGAACACTGAAGCTTTCTTT. This codes for CSEGKRNTEAFF.

J is TRBJ1-5 and V is TRBV5-1; D may be TRBD1 (6 bases). Trimming stripped 2 bases from V and 7 bases from J, with 16 bases between. The CDR3 covers 15 residues. The germline V gene encodes CDR1 SGHRS and CDR2 YFSETQ. The CDR3 loop reads CASSLPHRDPQPQHF. The CDR3 bases are TGCGCCAGCAGCTTACCCCACAGGGACCCCCAGCCCCAGCATTTT.